This is a list of T cell receptor beta chains from one sample in a study of response to subunit inactivated influenza vaccine. MiXCR, run by TCRdb on the RT-PCR reads, gives a single entry per CDR3 protein. This sample has about 520,000 distinct CDR3 sequences; 11% occur once, and the top ten carry 12%. The sequences come from PBMCs from blood, collected 45 days after vaccination. These receptors were obtained from a man aged 45-65 years who received an inactivated influenza vaccine. CDR3s include the opening cysteine and the closing phenylalanine or tryptophan. A D gene is named only where the DNA matches it firmly. Clone size is stated in some rows and not others, as once, few, many or a class when expanded.

NA	NA	11	TRBV19	TRBJ2-1	CASKRSNEQFF	TGTGCCAGTAAACGGAGCAATGAGCAGTTCTTC
TRBD2	few	13	TRBV27	TRBJ2-7	CASRAGALYEQYF	TGTGCCAGCAGAGCGGGGGCCCTTTACGAGCAGTACTTC
NA	NA	17	TRBV4-2	TRBJ2-2	CASSQEVRGAVTGELFF	TGTGCCAGCAGCCAAGAGGTTAGGGGGGCCGTCACCGGGGAGCTGTTTTTT
NA	NA	14	TRBV21-1	TRBJ1-4	CASSRDRGGKNCFF	NA
NA	NA	12	TRBV7-2	TRBJ2-6	CASSREANVLTF	TGTGCCAGCAGCCGGGAGGCCAACGTCCTGACTTTC
TRBD1	many	13	TRBV5-1	TRBJ2-7	CASSLGTGDEQYF	TGCGCCAGCAGCTTAGGTACAGGGGACGAGCAGTACTTC
TRBD2	many	16	TRBV6-5	TRBJ2-3	CASSYLRRGGTDTQYF	TGTGCCAGCAGTTACCTTCGGCGGGGGGGCACAGATACGCAGTATTTT
TRBD1	many	15	TRBV29-1	TRBJ2-7	CSVEVGQGVPYEQYF	TGCAGCGTTGAAGTTGGGCAGGGGGTCCCCTACGAGCAGTACTTC
TRBD2	many	16	TRBV5-1	TRBJ2-1	CASSGWTSGRNDEQFF	TGCGCCAGCAGCGGATGGACTAGCGGGAGGAACGATGAGCAGTTCTTC
NA	few	18	TRBV4-2	TRBJ1-4	CASSQDGSRGAADEKLFF	TGTGCCAGCAGCCAAGATGGGAGCAGGGGCGCTGCGGATGAAAAACTGTTTTTT
NA	many	11	TRBV20-1	TRBJ2-2	CSASQAGELFF	TGCAGTGCATCCCAGGCCGGGGAGCTGTTTTTT
NA	NA	15	TRBV6-1	TRBJ2-3	CASRKGRHSTDTQYF	TGTGCCAGCAGGAAAGGGCGGCATTCCACAGATACGCAGTATTTT
NA	many	14	TRBV7-2	TRBJ2-1	CASSPRTDYNEQFF	TGTGCCAGCAGCCCTAGGACTGACTACAATGAGCAGTTCTTC
TRBD1	few	16	TRBV15	TRBJ2-7	CATSSDRTGDSYEQYF	TGTGCCACCAGCAGTGACAGGACAGGGGACTCCTACGAGCAGTACTTC
TRBD2	many	16	TRBV20-1	TRBJ2-1	CSARGISGRVYNEQFF	TGCAGTGCTAGGGGAATTAGCGGGAGAGTCTACAATGAGCAGTTCTTC
TRBD1	NA	11	TRBV20-1	TRBJ1-2	CSASRGDGYTF	TGCAGTGCTAGCAGGGGGGATGGCTACACCTTC
NA	few	15	TRBV10-3	TRBJ1-1	CAISEAVQGRAEAFF	TGTGCCATCAGTGAAGCTGTTCAGGGGAGGGCTGAAGCTTTCTTT
TRBD2	few	16	TRBV6-2/TRBV6-3	TRBJ2-7	CASSYSGAGEIYEQYF	TGTGCCAGCAGTTACTCGGGAGCGGGAGAGATCTACGAGCAGTACTTC
NA	many	14	TRBV5-1	TRBJ1-1	CASSPGLRVTEAFF	TGCGCCAGCAGCCCCGGGCTCAGGGTCACTGAAGCTTTCTTT
NA	few	17	TRBV4-3	TRBJ2-3	CASSQDIDSSSTDTQYF	TGCGCCAGCAGCCAAGATATAGACAGCTCTAGCACAGATACGCAGTATTTT
NA	few	16	TRBV5-1	TRBJ2-1	CASSLSHRVAYNEQFF	TGCGCCAGCAGCTTATCCCACAGGGTCGCCTACAATGAGCAGTTCTTC
TRBD1	many	16	TRBV9	TRBJ2-1	CASSFSGQGAYNEQFF	TGTGCCAGCAGCTTCTCCGGACAGGGGGCCTACAATGAGCAGTTCTTC
NA	few	12	TRBV20-1	TRBJ2-3	CSARGYTDTQYF	TGCAGTGCGAGAGGATACACAGATACGCAGTATTTT
NA	NA	13	TRBV10-3	TRBJ2-1	CAISGTSGGEQFF	TGTGCCATCAGTGGGACATCAGGCGGTGAGCAGTTCTTC
TRBD2	few	17	TRBV24-1	TRBJ2-3	CATSAVGLADFTDTQYF	TGTGCCACCAGTGCCGTCGGACTAGCGGACTTCACAGATACGCAGTATTTT
NA	many	14	TRBV5-1	TRBJ2-3	CASRIQTSTDTQYF	TGCGCCAGCAGGATTCAGACTAGCACAGATACGCAGTATTTT
NA	few	12	TRBV7-9	TRBJ1-1	CASSSDTNEAFF	TGTGCCAGCAGCTCGGACACAAATGAAGCTTTCTTT
NA	NA	14	TRBV4-2	TRBJ2-7	CASSQDLFSYEQYF	TGTGCCAGCAGCCAAGATCTTTTCTCCTACGAGCAGTACTTC
NA	NA	13	TRBV19	TRBJ2-1	CASSMTVYNEQFF	TGTGCCAGTAGCATGACAGTTTACAATGAGCAGTTCTTC
NA	few	13	TRBV10-3	TRBJ1-1	CAISLGGSTEAFF	TGTGCCATCAGTCTGGGGGGGAGCACTGAAGCTTTCTTT
NA	few	14	TRBV12-3/TRBV12-4	TRBJ2-7	CASSFWGPPYEQYF	TGTGCCAGCAGCTTCTGGGGGCCCCCCTACGAGCAGTACTTC
NA	NA	15	TRBV4-3	TRBJ2-2	CASSQVDYHTGELFF	TGCGCCAGCAGCCAAGTCGACTACCACACCGGGGAGCTGTTTTTT